This TCR beta chain was documented in a study of blood T cell repertoires in COVID-19. Study-level information: In each case, the material was cDNA or gDNA derived from T cells, B-cell-depleted T cells, or PBMCs.

The CDR3 extends over 18 amino acids. CDR1 is LGHDT, CDR2 YNNKEL, per germline (reference sequence). The ends lost 5 bases at V and 0 bases at J; junction bases unmatched: 13. In the source study's methods: Amplification of reference gene primers provided the estimated nucleated cell counts. Data came from immunoSEQ multiplex PCR; TCRdb stores just in-frame clones and leaves some out. V, J and clone size are taken as reported in that table, and D and trimming were inferred from the DNA itself. There are about 280,000 clones in the sample; approximately 90% occur only once, and roughly 2.4% lies in the top ten.

Specimen: peripheral blood. This chain joins TRBV3-1 (or the pseudogene TRBV3-2) and TRBJ2-4, with 7 bases matching TRBD1. This receptor was identified in a woman aged 45-65 years who had recovered from COVID-19. The CDR3 region is CASSEFRQGDIAKNIQYF. The CDR3 coding sequence is TGTGCCAGCAGCGAGTTCCGACAGGGTGATATAGCCAAAAACATTCAGTACTTC.